This T cell receptor (beta chain) was obtained from a study of cytomegalovirus exposure and HLA in healthy donors. In the PCR, 60 Vbeta and 13 Jbeta primers were used. Sequenced by immunoSEQ multiplex PCR; TCRdb stores in-frame clones only, minus some. The table has approximately 100,000 clones, roughly 75% seen once; the top ten hold 2.5%. The ends were cut back, 4 bases at V and 10 bases at J, with 13 bases in the middle. This CDR3 is built from 12 residues. Germline V gives CDR1 LGHNT, CDR2 FRNRAP. The V call is TRBV12-5, the J call TRBJ1-1; D unresolved. The sample consisted of PBMCs. This sequence originates from a man between 35 and 55 years old in good health and CMV-seronegative. Written as DNA, the CDR3 is TGTGCTAGTGGTTCCGCGACCGGCGGAGCTTTCTTT. Translated, it gives CASGSATGGAFF. Looking up the rest from reference TRBV12-5 and TRBJ1-1 gives the full variable domain: DARVTQTPRHKVTEMGQEVTMRCQPILGHNTVFWYRQTMMQGLELLAYFRNRAPLDDSGMPKDRFSAEMPDATLATLKIQPSEPRDSAVYFCASGSATGGAFFGQGTRLTVV.